These 5 T cell receptor beta chains originate from one sample sequenced in a study of T cell responses to AZD1222 COVID-19 vaccine (dated by TCRdb to the early 2020s). Receptor libraries were prepared by the immunoSEQ multiplex PCR assay. Held by TCRdb, this immuneACCESS table contains in-frame sequences only and omits some clones. Under half of the omission traces to an unresolved V gene where checked; the cause of the rest is unknown. This sample holds under 200,000 clones; 85% to 95% were observed only once. The ten largest make up 0.6% to 0.7% of the sample. Taken with the paper, the label for time point translates to: baseline before first vaccination. This material consisted of peripheral blood, taken on day 0 of AZD1222 vaccination. Receptors originate from an adult in good health.

The V gene is TRBV3-1 (or the pseudogene TRBV3-2), the J gene TRBJ2-7, with 7 bases aligning to TRBD1. There are 15 residues in the CDR3. The V segment lost 0 bases and the J segment 4 bases; nucleotides outside the gene matches: 6. Germline V gene sequence: CDR1 LGHDT, CDR2 YNNKEL (reference sequence). CDR3 in DNA: TGTGCCAGCAGCCAAGAGGGCAGGGGGAGATACGAGCAGTACTTC. It translates to CASSQEGRGRYEQYF.

The V call is TRBV29-1, the J call TRBJ1-4, with TRBD1 matching 7 bases. The germline CDR1 and CDR2 sequences are SQVTM and ANQGSEA. Trimming took 2 bases from V and 5 from J; bases not matched to a gene: 5. This CDR3 is 14 amino acids long. The CDR3 protein is CSVERRQGNEKLFF. The CDR3 bases are TGCAGCGTTGAAAGGAGACAGGGCAATGAAAAACTGTTTTTT. The complete variable domain, with remaining parts taken from reference TRBV29-1 and TRBJ1-4, reads SAVISQKPSRDICQRGTSLTIQCQVDSQVTMMFWYRQQPGQSLTLIATANQGSEATYESGFVIDKFPISRPNLTFSTLTVSNMSPEDSSIYLCSVERRQGNEKLFFGSGTQLSVL.

The chain combines TRBV5-1 with TRBJ2-1; D uncertain. The CDR3 spans 14 residues. Looked up from germline, CDR1 is SGHRS and CDR2 is YFSETQ. V was shortened by 1 base and J by 6 bases, with 11 bases between the two germline ends. CDR3 sequence: CASSLRLGVNEQFF. CDR3 bases: TGCGCCAGCAGCTTGCGGCTAGGAGTCAATGAGCAGTTCTTC.

The chain recombines TRBV27 with TRBJ1-4; D ambiguous. Trimming cost V 4 bases and J 7 bases, with 13 bases left between them. The CDR3 is 14 amino acids. CDR1 and CDR2 from the germline V gene are MNHEY and SMNVEV (reference sequence). CDR3 protein: CASSSPGGGEKLFF. CDR3 DNA: TGTGCCAGCAGTTCCCCGGGAGGCGGTGAAAAACTGTTTTTT. The variable domain in full, with the rest retrieved from reference TRBV27 and TRBJ1-4, is EAQVTQNPRYLITVTGKKLTVTCSQNMNHEYMSWYRQDPGLGLRQIYYSMNVEVTDKGDVPEGYKVSRKEKRNFPLILESPSPNQTSLYFCASSSPGGGEKLFFGSGTQLSVL.

This clone came up once. V is TRBV11-1 and J is TRBJ2-3, with 12 positions matching TRBD2. This CDR3 comprises 15 residues. The V segment lost 5 bases and the J segment 6 bases; nucleotides outside the gene matches: 6. Germline CDR1 is SGHAT and CDR2 is FQDESV (reference sequence). CDR3 amino acids: CASSRLAGVSDTQYF. CDR3 nucleotides: TGTGCCAGCAGCCGACTAGCGGGAGTTTCGGATACGCAGTATTTT.